This TCR beta chain was identified in a study of early T cells in non-severe SARS-CoV-2 infection. Overall study context: With bulk RNA from unsorted whole blood as input, sequencing yielded unpaired chains.

Each CDR3 protein gets one entry after TCRdb re-called the 5' RACE reads with MiXCR. Counted here are 66,000 or so distinct CDR3 sequences, 10% to 12% occurring once; the ten biggest clones make up over 1.5%. There are 12 residues in the CDR3. In germline, CDR1 is MNHNY, CDR2 SVGAGI (reference sequence). Trimming stripped 2 bases from V and 5 bases from J, with 5 bases between. The gene calls are TRBV6-6 and TRBJ2-3, with D hard to call. The sequence was obtained from an adult who was a healthcare worker with PCR-confirmed SARS-CoV-2 infection or an uninfected control (not recorded which). Material for sequencing was whole blood. Written as DNA, the CDR3 is TGTGCCAGCAGTTACCTGGGAGATACGCAGTATTTT. It encodes CASSYLGDTQYF.